This TCR beta chain stems from a study of shared clonotypes between healthy human individuals. For the study at large: The donor group consisted of a couple of women and three men, aged 18 to 49.

Naive CD8 populations comprised CD45RO-negative cells positively selected for CCR7, excluding terminally differentiated effector memory CD45RA+ cells. Sequencing was performed with immunoSEQ multiplex PCR; in TCRdb, only in-frame clones are kept and a portion is missing. This table has some 2.1 million clones, over 85% appearing once. CDR1 and CDR2 (germline): MGHRA, YSYEKL. The J segment lost 7 bases and the V segment lost 5 bases, leaving 14 bases of the junction unmatched. This CDR3 is built from 17 residues. The sequence derives from a man aged 18 to 29 in good health. Some clones in this sample may be carry-over from other donors' samples. The J gene is TRBJ2-2, the V gene TRBV4-1, with 9 bases identical to TRBD1. What was sequenced was naive CD8+ T cells from PBMCs. This CDR3 is CASSEGDGTGTSGELFF. DNA of the CDR3: TGCGCCAGCAGCGAGGGGGACGGGACAGGGACGAGCGGGGAGCTGTTTTTT.